A selection of T cell receptor beta chains follows, all from one sample in a study of blood T cell repertoires in COVID-19. Here immunoSEQ multiplex PCR was the method, and the copy in TCRdb shows in-frame clones only, minus some. The sample lists 85,000 to 95,000 clones; roughly 70% were seen once. Specimen: peripheral blood. The receptors shown here come from a woman at least 80 years old with acute or convalescent COVID-19. Each CDR3 is given without its conserved first and last residue. Fields, in order: CDR3 length, J gene, V gene, CDR3 protein.

length: 16; J: TRBJ2-5; V: TRBV3-1/TRBV3-2; CDR3: ASSQGRASGGAGETQY
length: 12; J: TRBJ2-5; V: TRBV5-1; CDR3: ASSLRRNQETQY
length: 12; J: TRBJ1-3; V: TRBV10-3; CDR3: AIRDSSGENTIY
length: 12; J: TRBJ2-7; V: TRBV6-2/TRBV6-3; CDR3: ASSYRDRVYEQY
length: 12; J: TRBJ1-2; V: TRBV4-1; CDR3: ASSHTGQDYGYT
length: 13; J: TRBJ2-7; V: TRBV7-2; CDR3: ASSLGGGGSYEQY
length: 11; J: TRBJ1-1; V: TRBV10-1; CDR3: ASSEYYAAEAF
length: 12; J: TRBJ1-1; V: TRBV5-4; CDR3: ASSQTGVNTEAF
length: 13; J: TRBJ2-5; V: TRBV5-6; CDR3: ASSSSGGAVETQY
length: 16; J: TRBJ1-1; V: TRBV19; CDR3: ASRLTGGVKGLNTEAF
length: 13; J: TRBJ1-2; V: TRBV28; CDR3: ASRTTGGGNYGYT
length: 10; J: TRBJ2-5; V: TRBV18; CDR3: ASSPVEETQY